The sample holds a few counts of the clone carrying this T cell receptor (beta chain). Looked up from germline, CDR1 is MGHRA and CDR2 is YSYEKL. Trimming pared 0 bases from V and 7 bases from J, leaving 3 bases between. The CDR3 sequence is 12 residues long. Alongside a J-beta primer mix, a sample-barcoded 5' primer served in a second PCR lasting roughly 7 to 12 cycles. CDR3-containing paired-end reads numbered at least 2.5 million in each sample. A single record per CDR3 protein comes from TCRdb applying MiXCR to the 5' RACE reads. This table holds under 1,100,000 distinct CDR3 sequences, 25% found once. This sample stems from a study of blood T cells in healthy people across ages. Another study also made use of these data, one on T cells of mothers and their children.

The sequence derives from a girl aged 2 to 10 in good health. Sequencing was done on a sample of blood. V gene TRBV4-1 combines with J gene TRBJ1-4; unclear D gene. CDR3 DNA: TGCGCCAGCAGCCAAGAACTTGAAAAACTGTTTTTT. Protein: CASSQELEKLFF.